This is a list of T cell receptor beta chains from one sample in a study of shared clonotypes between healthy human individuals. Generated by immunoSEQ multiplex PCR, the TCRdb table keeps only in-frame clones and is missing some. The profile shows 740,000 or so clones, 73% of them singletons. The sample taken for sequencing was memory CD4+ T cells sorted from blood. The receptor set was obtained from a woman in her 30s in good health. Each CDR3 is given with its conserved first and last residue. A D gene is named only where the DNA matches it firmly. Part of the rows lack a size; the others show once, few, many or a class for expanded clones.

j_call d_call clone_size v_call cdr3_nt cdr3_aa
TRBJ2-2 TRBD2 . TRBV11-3 TGTGCCAGCAGCTTAGGCGGGAGTCGGTCCGGGGAGCTGTTTTTT CASSLGGSRSGELFF
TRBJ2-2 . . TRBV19 TGTGCCAGTACCGACCAGTTCAGCACCGGGGAGCTGTTTTTT CASTDQFSTGELFF
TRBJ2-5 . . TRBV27 TGTGCCAGCAGCGTCCACGCAAATCCGGCCCAAGAGACCCAGTACTTC CASSVHANPAQETQYF
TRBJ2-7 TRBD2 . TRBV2 TGTGCCAGCAGTGAAGCGGGTTTCTTCACTAGCGGGAGCATGTACGAGCAGTACTTC CASSEAGFFTSGSMYEQYF
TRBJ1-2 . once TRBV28 TGTGCCAGCAGTGGACCCACGGGGGGGGGCAACTATGGCTACACCTTC CASSGPTGGGNYGYTF
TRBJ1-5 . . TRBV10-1 TGCGCCAGCAGTGGGACTCACAGGGATGGCAATCAGCCCCAGCATTTT CASSGTHRDGNQPQHF
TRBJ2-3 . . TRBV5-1 TGCGCCAGCAGCTTGGAAGGGCGGTACGACACAGATACGCAGTATTTT CASSLEGRYDTDTQYF
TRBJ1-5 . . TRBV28 TGTGCCAGCAAAACCCCGGGACACGCATTCGATCAGCCCCAGCATTTT CASKTPGHAFDQPQHF
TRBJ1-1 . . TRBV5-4 TGTGCCAGCAGCCCGCAGAATACTAGGGACACTGAAGCTTTCTTT CASSPQNTRDTEAFF
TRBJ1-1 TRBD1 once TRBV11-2 TGTGCCAGCAGCTCCCGACAGGGGACACGGGGTGGCACTGAAGCTTTCTTT CASSSRQGTRGGTEAFF
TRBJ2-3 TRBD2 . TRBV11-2 TGTGCCAGCAGCTCACAGTCGGGACTAGCGTCAGATACGCAGTATTTT CASSSQSGLASDTQYF
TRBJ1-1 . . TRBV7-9 TGTGCCAGCAGCAGATTCGGACAAAACACTGAAGCTTTCTTT CASSRFGQNTEAFF
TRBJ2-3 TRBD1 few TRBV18 TGTGCCAGCTCACCCGGGACAGCGCAGTATTTT CASSPGTAQYF
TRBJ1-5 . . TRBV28 TGTGCCAGCAGTTTAACCCCAGGGTCTCGGGAACAGCCCCAGCATTTT CASSLTPGSREQPQHF
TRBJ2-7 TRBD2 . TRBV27 TGTGCCAGCTCCTCCTTGTCTAGCGGGACATCCTACGAGCAGTACTTC CASSSLSSGTSYEQYF
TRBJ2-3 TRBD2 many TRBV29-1 TGCAGCGTTGACGGGACTAGCGGGAGTGAGGGGGCAGATACGCAGTATTTT CSVDGTSGSEGADTQYF
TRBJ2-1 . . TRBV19 TGTGCCAGTAGTGGGTTATACGATGAGCAGTTCTTC CASSGLYDEQFF
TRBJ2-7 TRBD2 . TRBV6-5 TGTGCCAGCAGCCGGGGACTAGCGGGAGTCGACGAGCAGTACTTC CASSRGLAGVDEQYF